This TCR beta chain was captured by sequencing in a study of PD-1 blockade in classical Hodgkin lymphoma. The sample's time point: cycle 4 day 1 (C4D1), after five to seven weeks of nivolumab. Each patient's relapse followed autologous stem cell transplantation, and brentuximab vedotin exposure varied. Data came from immunoSEQ multiplex PCR; TCRdb stores just in-frame clones and leaves some out. The sample yields 30,000 to 50,000 clones, over 70% seen once. V was trimmed by 1 base and J by 3 bases, leaving 19 bases between them. Germline-derived CDR1 and CDR2 are SEHNR and FQNEAQ (reference sequence). This CDR3 region has 18 residues.

The chain has TRBV7-9 and TRBJ1-3; D gene ambiguous. This sequence originates from a human donor with classical Hodgkin lymphoma. Sequences were derived from peripheral blood mononuclear cells (PBMCs), sampled before the fourth cycle of nivolumab. The CDR3 loop reads CASSLGPSGSKFGNTIYF. In DNA, the CDR3 is TGTGCCAGCAGCTTAGGCCCCTCCGGGAGTAAATTTGGAAACACCATATATTTT.